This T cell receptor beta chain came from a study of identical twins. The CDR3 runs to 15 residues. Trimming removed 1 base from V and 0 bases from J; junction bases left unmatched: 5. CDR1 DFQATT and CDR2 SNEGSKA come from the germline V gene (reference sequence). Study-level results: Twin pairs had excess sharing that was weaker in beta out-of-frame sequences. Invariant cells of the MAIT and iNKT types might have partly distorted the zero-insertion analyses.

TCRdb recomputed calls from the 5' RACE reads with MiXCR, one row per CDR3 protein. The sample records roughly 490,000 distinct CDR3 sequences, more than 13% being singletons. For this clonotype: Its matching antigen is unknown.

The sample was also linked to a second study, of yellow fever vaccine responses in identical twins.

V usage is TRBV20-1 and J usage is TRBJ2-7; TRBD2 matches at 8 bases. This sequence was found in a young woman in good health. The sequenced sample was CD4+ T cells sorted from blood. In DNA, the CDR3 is TGCAGTGCTAGAGTCGGGAGCGGGAGCTCCTACGAGCAGTACTTC. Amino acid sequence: CSARVGSGSSYEQYF.